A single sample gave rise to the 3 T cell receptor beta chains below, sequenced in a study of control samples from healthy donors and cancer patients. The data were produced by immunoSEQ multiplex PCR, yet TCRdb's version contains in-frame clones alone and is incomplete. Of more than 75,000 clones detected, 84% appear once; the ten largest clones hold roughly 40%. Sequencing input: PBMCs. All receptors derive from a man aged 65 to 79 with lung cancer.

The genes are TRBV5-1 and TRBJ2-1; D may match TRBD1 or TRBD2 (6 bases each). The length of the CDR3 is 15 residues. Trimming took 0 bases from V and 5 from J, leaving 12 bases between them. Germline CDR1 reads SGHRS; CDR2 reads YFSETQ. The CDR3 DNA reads TGCGCCAGCAGCTTGGCGGGGGCGGGAAACAATGAGCAGTTCTTC. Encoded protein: CASSLAGAGNNEQFF. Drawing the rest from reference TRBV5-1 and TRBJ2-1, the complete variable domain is KAGVTQTPRYLIKTRGQQVTLSCSPISGHRSVSWYQQTPGQGLQFLFEYFSETQRNKGNFPGRFSGRQFSNSRSEMNVSTLELGDSALYLCASSLAGAGNNEQFFGPGTRLTVL.

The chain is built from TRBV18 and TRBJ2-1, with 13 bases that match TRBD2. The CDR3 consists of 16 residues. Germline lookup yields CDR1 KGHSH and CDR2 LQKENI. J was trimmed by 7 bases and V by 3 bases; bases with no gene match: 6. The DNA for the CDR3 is TGTGCCAGCTCACCGGACGGGACTAGCGGGGTGAATGAGCAGTTCTTC. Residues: CASSPDGTSGVNEQFF. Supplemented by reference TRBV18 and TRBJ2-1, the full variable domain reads NAGVMQNPRHLVRRRGQEARLRCSPMKGHSHVYWYRQLPEEGLKFMVYLQKENIIDESGMPKERFSAEFPKEGPSILRIQQVVRGDSAAYFCASSPDGTSGVNEQFFGPGTRLTVL.

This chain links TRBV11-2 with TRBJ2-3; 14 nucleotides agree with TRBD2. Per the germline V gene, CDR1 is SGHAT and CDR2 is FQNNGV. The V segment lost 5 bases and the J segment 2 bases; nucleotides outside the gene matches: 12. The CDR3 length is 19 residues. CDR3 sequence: CASSLGTSGGLTFTDTQYF. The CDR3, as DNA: TGTGCCAGCAGCCTGGGGACTAGCGGGGGCCTTACTTTCACAGATACGCAGTATTTT.